This T cell receptor (beta chain) was sequenced for a study of shared clonotypes between healthy human individuals. This clone was seen just once. CDR1 and CDR2 (germline): GTSNPN, SVGIG (reference sequence). This CDR3 has 13 residues. J was trimmed by 6 bases and V by 2 bases; bases with no gene match: 4. In the authors' methods: Owing to the provision of junction-only sequences devoid of quality scores by immunoSEQ, filtering differed. Assay: immunoSEQ multiplex PCR; the TCRdb copy retains only in-frame clones and omits some. V and J calls and clone size are given by that table; D and trimming were obtained from the DNA. The table shows fewer than 1.8 million clones, with around 98.5% occurring only once.

This TCR came from a man aged 25 to 40 in good health. Material for sequencing was naive CD4+ T cells sorted from blood. As to subset: CD45RA+ positively selected. This chain uses TRBV30 with TRBJ2-7, with TRBD2 identical over 10 bases. In DNA, the CDR3 is TGTGCCTGGAGTCAGGGACTAGCGACCGAGCAGTACTTC. It codes for CAWSQGLATEQYF.